This T cell receptor beta chain is from a study of beta chain features in type 1 diabetes. The authors reverse transcribed all of the isolated RNA, so sequencing captured expressed TCRB transcripts. Produced via immunoSEQ multiplex PCR; TCRdb's table is partial and in-frame only. Among 860,000 or so clones listed, roughly a sixth were seen once. This clone was detected only a few times. The germline V gene encodes CDR1 SGHDT and CDR2 YYEEEE. V lost 4 bases and J lost 3, with 28 bases in between. The CDR3 is made up of 19 amino acids. This clonotype was sampled from a woman under 30 in good health. The chain employs TRBV5-6 and TRBJ1-2; D remains unclear. Sequencing was carried out using naive CD4+ T cells from blood. The CDR3 sequence: CASSLVGSPSGGWDYGYTF. CDR3 nucleotide sequence: TGTGCCAGCAGCCTCGTTGGGAGTCCATCGGGCGGTTGGGACTATGGCTACACCTTC. The variable domain in full, with the rest retrieved from reference TRBV5-6 and TRBJ1-2, is DAGVTQSPTHLIKTRGQQVTLRCSPKSGHDTVSWYQQALGQGPQFIFQYYEEEERQRGNFPDRFSGHQFPNYSSELNVNALLLGDSALYLCASSLVGSPSGGWDYGYTFGSGTRLTVV.